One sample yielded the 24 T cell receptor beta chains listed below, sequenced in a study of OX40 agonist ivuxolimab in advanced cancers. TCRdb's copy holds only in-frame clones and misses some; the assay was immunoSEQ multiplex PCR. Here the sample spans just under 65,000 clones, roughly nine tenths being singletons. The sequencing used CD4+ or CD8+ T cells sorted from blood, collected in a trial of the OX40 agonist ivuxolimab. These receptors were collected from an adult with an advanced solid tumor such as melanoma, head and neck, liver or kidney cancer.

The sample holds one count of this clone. The CDR3 DNA reads as TGTGCCAGCAGCTCGGGACAGGGGAGGAACGAGCAGTACTTC. Translation gives CASSSGQGRNEQYF. The chain recombines TRBV7-2 with TRBJ2-7, with TRBD1 identical over 10 bases. CDR1 is SGHTA and CDR2 is FQGNSA in the germline V gene. Trimming at V came to 4 bases and at J to 5 bases, leaving 5 bases not matched to a gene. The CDR3 length is 14 residues.

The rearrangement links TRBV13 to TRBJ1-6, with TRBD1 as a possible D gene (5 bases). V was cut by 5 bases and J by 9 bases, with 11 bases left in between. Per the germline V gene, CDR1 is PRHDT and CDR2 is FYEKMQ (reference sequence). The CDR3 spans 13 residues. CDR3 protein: CASSLPGSSPLHF. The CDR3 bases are TGTGCCAGCAGCCTTCCAGGGAGTTCACCCCTCCACTTT.

This chain's CDR3 is CASSLVRQGTETQYF. The CDR3 bases are TGTGCCAGCAGCTTAGTGCGACAGGGTACGGAGACCCAGTACTTC. The chain carries TRBV7-2 and TRBJ2-5; TRBD1 aligns across 7 bases. J gave up 5 bases and V 1 base, and 7 bases lay outside the gene matches. This CDR3 is 15 amino acids long. Germline lookup yields CDR1 SGHTA and CDR2 FQGNSA.

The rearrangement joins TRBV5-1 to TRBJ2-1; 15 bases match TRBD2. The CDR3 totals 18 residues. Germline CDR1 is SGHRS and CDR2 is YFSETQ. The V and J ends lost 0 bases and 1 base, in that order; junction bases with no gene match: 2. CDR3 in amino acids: CASSLGTSGRGSYNEQFF. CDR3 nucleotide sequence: TGCGCCAGCAGCTTGGGGACTAGCGGGAGGGGGTCCTACAATGAGCAGTTCTTC.

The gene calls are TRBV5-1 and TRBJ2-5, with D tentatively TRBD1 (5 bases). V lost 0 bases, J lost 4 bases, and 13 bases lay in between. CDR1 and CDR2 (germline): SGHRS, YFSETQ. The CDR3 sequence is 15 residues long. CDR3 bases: TGCGCCAGCAGCTTGGCCCACACCCAGGGAGAGACCCAGTACTTC. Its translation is CASSLAHTQGETQYF.

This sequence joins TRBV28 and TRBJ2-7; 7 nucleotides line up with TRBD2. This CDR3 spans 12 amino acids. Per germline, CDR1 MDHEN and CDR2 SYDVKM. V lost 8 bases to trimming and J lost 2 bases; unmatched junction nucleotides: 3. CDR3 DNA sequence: TGTGCCAGCGGGAGGGGTACCTACGAGCAGTACTTC. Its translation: CASGRGTYEQYF.

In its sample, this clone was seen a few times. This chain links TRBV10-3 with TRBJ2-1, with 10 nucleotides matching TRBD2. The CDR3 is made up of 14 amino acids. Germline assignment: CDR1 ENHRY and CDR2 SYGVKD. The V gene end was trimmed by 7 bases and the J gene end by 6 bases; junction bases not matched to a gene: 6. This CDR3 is CAIMSSGGGNEQFF. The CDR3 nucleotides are TGTGCCATCATGTCCAGCGGGGGGGGCAATGAGCAGTTCTTC.

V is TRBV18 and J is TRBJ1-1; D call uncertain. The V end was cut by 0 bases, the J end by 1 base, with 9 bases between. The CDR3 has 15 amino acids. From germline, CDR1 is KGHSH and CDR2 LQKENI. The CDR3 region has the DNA TGTGCCAGCTCACCACCGATGCGGGGGAACACTGAAGCTTTCTTT. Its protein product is CASSPPMRGNTEAFF.

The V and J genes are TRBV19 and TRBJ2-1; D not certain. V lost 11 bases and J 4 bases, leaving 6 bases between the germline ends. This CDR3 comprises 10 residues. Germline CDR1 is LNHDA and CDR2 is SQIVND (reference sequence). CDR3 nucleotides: TGTGCCCGGTGGTACAATGAGCAGTTCTTC. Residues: CARWYNEQFF.

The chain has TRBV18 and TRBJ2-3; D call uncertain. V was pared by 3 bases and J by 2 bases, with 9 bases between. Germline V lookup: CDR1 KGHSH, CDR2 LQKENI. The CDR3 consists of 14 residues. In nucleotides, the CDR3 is TGTGCCAGCTCACCCCTTCGGTCCACAGATACGCAGTATTTT. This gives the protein CASSPLRSTDTQYF.

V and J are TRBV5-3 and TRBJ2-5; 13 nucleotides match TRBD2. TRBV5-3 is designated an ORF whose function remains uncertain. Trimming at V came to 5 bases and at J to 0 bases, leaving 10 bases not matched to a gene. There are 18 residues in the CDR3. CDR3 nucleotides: TGTGCCAGAAGACCTACTAGCGGGAGGGCCGAATACCAAGAGACCCAGTACTTC. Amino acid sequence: CARRPTSGRAEYQETQYF.

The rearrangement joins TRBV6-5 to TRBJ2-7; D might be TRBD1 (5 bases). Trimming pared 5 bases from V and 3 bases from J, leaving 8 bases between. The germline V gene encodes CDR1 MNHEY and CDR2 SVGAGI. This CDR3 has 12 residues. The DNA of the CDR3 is TGTGCCAGCAGTCCCCAGGGCTACGAGCAGTACTTC. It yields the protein CASSPQGYEQYF.

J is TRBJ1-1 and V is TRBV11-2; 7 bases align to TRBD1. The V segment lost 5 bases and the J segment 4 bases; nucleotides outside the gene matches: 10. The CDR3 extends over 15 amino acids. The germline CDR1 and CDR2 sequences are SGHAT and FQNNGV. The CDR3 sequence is CASSPEGTGATEAFF. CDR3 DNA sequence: TGTGCCAGCAGCCCCGAGGGTACAGGGGCCACTGAAGCTTTCTTT. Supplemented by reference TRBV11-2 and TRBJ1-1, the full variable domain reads EAGVAQSPRYKIIEKRQSVAFWCNPISGHATLYWYQQILGQGPKLLIQFQNNGVVDDSQLPKDRFSAERLKGVDSTLKIQPAKLEDSAVYLCASSPEGTGATEAFFGQGTRLTVV.

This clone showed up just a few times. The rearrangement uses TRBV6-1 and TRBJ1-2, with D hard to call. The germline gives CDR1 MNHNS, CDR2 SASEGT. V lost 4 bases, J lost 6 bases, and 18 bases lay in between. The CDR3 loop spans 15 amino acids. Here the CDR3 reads CASSASFLPSNGYTF. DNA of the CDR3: TGTGCCAGCAGTGCCTCTTTTTTACCCTCCAATGGCTACACCTTC.

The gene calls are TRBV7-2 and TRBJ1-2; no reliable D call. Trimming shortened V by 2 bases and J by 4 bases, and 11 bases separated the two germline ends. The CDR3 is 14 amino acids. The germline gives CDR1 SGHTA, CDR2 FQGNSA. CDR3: CASSLLGFIYGYTF. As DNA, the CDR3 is TGTGCCAGCAGCTTATTAGGGTTTATCTATGGCTACACCTTC.

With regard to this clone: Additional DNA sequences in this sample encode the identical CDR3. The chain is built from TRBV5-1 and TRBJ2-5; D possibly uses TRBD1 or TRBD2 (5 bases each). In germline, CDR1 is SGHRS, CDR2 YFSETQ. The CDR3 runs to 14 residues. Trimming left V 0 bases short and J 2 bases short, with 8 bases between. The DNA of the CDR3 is TGCGCCAGCAGCTTGGGAGGGGTACAAGAGACCCAGTACTTC. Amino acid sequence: CASSLGGVQETQYF.

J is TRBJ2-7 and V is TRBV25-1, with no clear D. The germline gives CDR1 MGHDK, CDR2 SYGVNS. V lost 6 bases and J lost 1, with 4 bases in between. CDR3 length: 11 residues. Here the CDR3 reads CASSASYEQYF. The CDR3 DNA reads TGTGCCAGCAGCGCTTCCTACGAGCAGTACTTC.

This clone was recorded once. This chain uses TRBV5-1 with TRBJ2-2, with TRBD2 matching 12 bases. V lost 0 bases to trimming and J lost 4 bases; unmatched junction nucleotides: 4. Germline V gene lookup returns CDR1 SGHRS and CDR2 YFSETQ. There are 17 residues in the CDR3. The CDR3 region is CASSLVASGRATGELFF. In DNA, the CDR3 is TGCGCCAGCAGCTTGGTCGCTAGCGGGAGGGCCACCGGGGAGCTGTTTTTT.

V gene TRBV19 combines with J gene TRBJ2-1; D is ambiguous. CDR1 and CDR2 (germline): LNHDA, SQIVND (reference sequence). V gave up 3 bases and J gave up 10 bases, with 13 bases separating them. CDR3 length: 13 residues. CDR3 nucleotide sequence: TGTGCCAGTAGTATTGGCAGCCTAGGGGAGCAGTTCTTC. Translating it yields CASSIGSLGEQFF.

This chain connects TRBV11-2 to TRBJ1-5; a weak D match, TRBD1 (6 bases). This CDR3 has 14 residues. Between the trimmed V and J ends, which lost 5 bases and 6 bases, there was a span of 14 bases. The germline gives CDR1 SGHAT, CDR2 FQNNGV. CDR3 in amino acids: CASSPLGGAQPQHF. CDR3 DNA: TGTGCCAGCAGCCCCCTAGGGGGGGCTCAGCCCCAGCATTTT.

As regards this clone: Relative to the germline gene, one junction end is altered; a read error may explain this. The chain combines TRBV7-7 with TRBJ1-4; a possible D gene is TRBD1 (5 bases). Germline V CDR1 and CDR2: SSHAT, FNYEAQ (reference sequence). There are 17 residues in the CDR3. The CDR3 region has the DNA TGTGCTAGCAGCTTAGGGAGAACAGGACTCGGAAATGAAAAACTGTTTTTT. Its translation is CASSLGRTGLGNEKLFF.

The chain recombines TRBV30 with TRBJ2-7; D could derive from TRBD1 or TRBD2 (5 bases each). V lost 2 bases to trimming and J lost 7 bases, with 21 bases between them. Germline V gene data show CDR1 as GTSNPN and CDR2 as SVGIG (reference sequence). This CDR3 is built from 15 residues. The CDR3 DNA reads TGTGCCTGGAGTCCCCCCGGGACGGTCCTTGTTGAGCAGTACTTC. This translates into CAWSPPGTVLVEQYF.

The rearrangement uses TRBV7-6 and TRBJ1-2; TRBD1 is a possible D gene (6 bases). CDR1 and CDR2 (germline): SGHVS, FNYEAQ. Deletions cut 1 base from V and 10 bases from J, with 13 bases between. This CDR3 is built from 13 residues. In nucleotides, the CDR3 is TGTGCCAGCAGCTTAGGGGGGCAGGGATCCTACACCTTC. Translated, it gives CASSLGGQGSYTF.

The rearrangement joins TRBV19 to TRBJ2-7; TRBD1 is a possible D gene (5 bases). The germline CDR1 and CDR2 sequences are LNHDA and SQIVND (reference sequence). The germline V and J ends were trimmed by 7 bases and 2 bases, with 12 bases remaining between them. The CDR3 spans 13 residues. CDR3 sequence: CASTPGQAYEQYF. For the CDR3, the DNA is TGTGCCAGTACCCCAGGACAAGCCTACGAGCAGTACTTC.